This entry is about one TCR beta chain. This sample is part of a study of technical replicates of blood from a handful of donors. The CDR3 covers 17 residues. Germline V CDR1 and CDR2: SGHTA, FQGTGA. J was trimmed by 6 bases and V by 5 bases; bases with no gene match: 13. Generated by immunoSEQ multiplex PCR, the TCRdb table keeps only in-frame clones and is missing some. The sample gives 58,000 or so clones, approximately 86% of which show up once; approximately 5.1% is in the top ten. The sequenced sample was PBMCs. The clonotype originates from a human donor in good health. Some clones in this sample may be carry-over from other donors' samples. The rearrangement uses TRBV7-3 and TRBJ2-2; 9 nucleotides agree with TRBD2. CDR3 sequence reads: CASSVGPGLATSGELFF. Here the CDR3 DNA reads TGTGCCAGCAGCGTCGGACCGGGACTAGCTACTTCCGGGGAGCTGTTTTTT.